This T cell receptor (beta chain) was obtained from a study of vaccination and CD4 T cells after COVID-19. Study-wide background: Cellular stimulation was performed using overlapping spike peptides derived from SARS-CoV-2, HCoV-NL63, HCoV-OC43 and HCoV-229E. Control cultures, each given a CEFX pool, an HIV-1 Nef pool, or no peptide, were included. Study results and caveats: The cohort comprised relatively few convalescent patients, and no early post-infection timepoints were analyzed.

This clonotype has just a few counts. What it binds is unknown. Sequenced with the Oncomine TCR Beta short-read assay was DNA taken from cultured CD4+ T cells. DNA came from CD4+ T cells after culture. TCRdb re-called the PCR reads through MiXCR, storing one row per CDR3 protein. The sample lists around 12,000 distinct CDR3 sequences, roughly 36% occurring once. Unmatched junction bases numbered 8, after V lost 6 bases and J lost 8 bases. Germline CDR1 reads MDHEN; CDR2 reads SYDVKM. The CDR3 has 16 amino acids. Sample treatment: 10-day PBMC culture with coronavirus spike peptide pools or control peptides (ViraFEST assay).

Sequencing used cultured CD4+ T cells from blood. J is TRBJ1-6 and V is TRBV28; 12 bases fit TRBD1. The receptor's source is a human donor with COVID-19. CDR3 nucleotide sequence: TGTGCCAGCAGAACCCCGGGACAGGGGGCTTATTCACCCCTCCACTTT. It encodes CASRTPGQGAYSPLHF.